This T cell receptor (beta chain) stems from a study of neurological immune-mediated disorders. This clonotype was counted many times. TCRdb used MiXCR to reprocess the 5' RACE reads, holding one entry per CDR3 protein. The table lists fewer than 80,000 distinct CDR3 sequences, around 5.2% of them singletons. The junction had 4 bases not matched to a gene; V was cut back by 5 bases and J by 4 bases. The CDR3 loop spans 12 amino acids. Germline V CDR1 and CDR2: SQVTM, ANQGSEA. Sample: PBMCs. The clonotype originates from a woman aged 30 to 39 with multiple sclerosis. The chain links TRBV29-1 to TRBJ1-2; 7 bases line up with TRBD1. This CDR3 is CSVRQGPYGYTF. In DNA form, the CDR3 reads TGCAGCGTTAGACAGGGCCCCTATGGCTACACCTTC.